Each of the 21 T cell receptor beta chains below was sequenced from the same sample in a study of beta chain features in type 1 diabetes. Study-level points and caveats: TCRB CDR3s were moderately but significantly shorter in Type 1 diabetes patients in all four CD4+ subsets.

cDNA synthesis used the whole RNA isolate, giving expressed TCRB sequences. Only in-frame clones appear in the TCRdb table, and some are missing; sequencing was by immunoSEQ multiplex PCR. This table holds a few hundred thousand clones, roughly 13% found once. These receptors have no known antigen. Sequencing was done on a sample of naive CD4+ T cells from blood. These receptors all stem from a woman under 30 with type 1 diabetes.

The rearrangement uses TRBV6-4 and TRBJ2-1; 9 bases are a match to TRBD1. V lost 9 bases and J lost 11; bases outside the gene matches: 8. Germline V gene lookup returns CDR1 MRHNA and CDR2 SNTAGT. The CDR3 has 12 amino acids. CDR3 sequence reads: CARPRDRDKQFF. The CDR3 bases are TGTGCCAGACCTCGGGACAGGGACAAGCAGTTCTTC.

This clone was counted a few times. This rearrangement joins TRBV5-4 to TRBJ2-3, with 7 bases that match TRBD1. V shed 4 bases and J 1 base; nucleotides not matched to a gene: 6. The V gene's germline CDR1 is SGHNT and CDR2 YYREEE (reference sequence). The CDR3 loop spans 15 amino acids. CDR3 loop: CASSPGQVRTDTQYF. The CDR3 region has the DNA TGTGCCAGCAGCCCCGGACAGGTGCGCACAGATACGCAGTATTTT.

This sequence joins TRBV7-2 and TRBJ2-7; 7 nucleotides match TRBD1. With V trimmed by 6 bases and J by 4 bases, 12 bases remained unmatched. Looked up from germline, CDR1 is SGHTA and CDR2 is FQGNSA. This CDR3 has 15 residues. The CDR3: CASSLRTGTEYEQYV. CDR3 nucleotide sequence: TGTGCCAGCAGTTTACGAACCGGGACAGAGTACGAGCAGTACGTC.

This clone showed up just a few times. The chain joins TRBV28 to TRBJ2-7; 10 bases line up with TRBD1. In germline, CDR1 is MDHEN, CDR2 SYDVKM. Germline trimming cut 5 bases from V and 6 bases from J; bases unmatched to any gene: 10. The CDR3 has 15 residues. This CDR3 is CASSQPDRGDPEQYF. The CDR3 coding sequence is TGTGCCAGCAGTCAACCGGACAGGGGGGATCCCGAGCAGTACTTC.

The chain carries TRBV30 and TRBJ1-1, with D maybe TRBD1 (6 bases). The CDR3 has 12 amino acids. V shed 6 bases and J shed 3 bases, with 11 bases lying between them. Germline-derived CDR1 and CDR2 are GTSNPN and SVGIG (reference sequence). CDR3 region: CACRGRDTEAFF. The CDR3 nucleotides read TGTGCCTGCAGGGGTCGGGACACTGAAGCTTTCTTT. The full variable domain, with the rest looked up from reference TRBV30 and TRBJ1-1, is SQTIHQWPATLVQPVGSPLSLECTVEGTSNPNLYWYRQAAGRGLQLLFYSVGIGQISSEVPQNLSASRPQDRQFILSSKKLLLSDSGFYLCACRGRDTEAFFGQGTRLTVV.

The genes are TRBV30 and TRBJ2-3, with 7 positions matching TRBD1. Germline V gives CDR1 GTSNPN, CDR2 SVGIG (reference sequence). With V trimmed by 0 bases and J by 2 bases, 2 bases remained unmatched. CDR3 length equals 14 residues. The CDR3 DNA follows: TGTGCCTGGAGTGTAGGGACAGACACAGATACGCAGTATTTT. This sequence encodes CAWSVGTDTDTQYF.

With respect to this clone: The same CDR3 can be traced to other DNA sequences in this sample. The rearrangement uses TRBV18 and TRBJ1-1, with D possibly TRBD1 on 6 matching bases. Looked up from germline, CDR1 is KGHSH and CDR2 is LQKENI. The CDR3 is 14 amino acids. The ends were cut back, 3 bases at V and 1 base at J, with 9 bases in the middle. The CDR3 protein is CASSPGAANTEAFF. In nucleotides, the CDR3 is TGTGCCAGCTCACCGGGGGCTGCGAACACTGAAGCTTTCTTT. Full variable domain (remainder filled in from reference TRBV18 and TRBJ1-1): NAGVMQNPRHLVRRRGQEARLRCSPMKGHSHVYWYRQLPEEGLKFMVYLQKENIIDESGMPKERFSAEFPKEGPSILRIQQVVRGDSAAYFCASSPGAANTEAFFGQGTRLTVV.

V is TRBV4-3 and J is TRBJ1-4; weak D call: TRBD1 (6 bases). This CDR3 has 15 amino acids. Germline CDR1 LGHNA, CDR2 YSLEER. Trimming removed 3 bases from V and 7 bases from J, with 15 bases in between. For the CDR3, the DNA is TGCGCCAGCAGCCAGGGATGGGGGCAGGGTGAAAAACTGTTTTTT. This translates into CASSQGWGQGEKLFF.

The chain carries TRBV2 and TRBJ2-5, with 9 positions matching TRBD1. Trimming at V came to 6 bases and at J to 4 bases, leaving 9 bases not matched to a gene. Per the germline V gene, CDR1 is SNHLY and CDR2 is FYNNEI. This CDR3 contains 15 residues. The chain's CDR3 is CASSPRDRALETQYF. The CDR3 DNA sequence: TGTGCCAGCAGCCCCCGGGACAGGGCCCTAGAGACCCAGTACTTC.

This clone was found a few times. This chain joins TRBV6-5 and TRBJ1-1, with D possibly matching TRBD1 (6 bases). Germline CDR1 is MNHEY and CDR2 is SVGAGI. The CDR3 is 15 amino acids. V lost 4 bases, J lost 3 bases, and 15 bases lay in between. CDR3 bases: TGTGCCAGCAGTTCCGACCCAACAGGGTACACTGAAGCTTTCTTT. It yields the protein CASSSDPTGYTEAFF.

The chain joins TRBV18 to TRBJ2-7, with TRBD2 matching 7 bases. The CDR3 has 12 amino acids. In germline, CDR1 is KGHSH, CDR2 LQKENI. V gave up 6 bases and J gave up 6 bases; unmatched junction bases: 5. The DNA of the CDR3 is TGTGCCAGCTCCACGTGGGGGGGCGAGCAGTACGTC. The encoded protein is CASSTWGGEQYV.

V and J are TRBV18 and TRBJ2-3; D uncertain. Germline CDR1 KGHSH, CDR2 LQKENI. Trimming took 0 bases from V and 2 from J, leaving 6 bases between them. CDR3 size: 14 residues. Here the CDR3 DNA reads TGTGCCAGCTCACCACCCCCCCACACAGATACGCAGTATTTT. As protein: CASSPPPHTDTQYF.

The J gene is TRBJ2-7, the V gene TRBV7-8, with 12 bases aligning to TRBD2. The CDR3 is 15 amino acids. Trimming took 5 bases from V and 6 from J; bases not matched to a gene: 8. Germline CDR1 and CDR2: SGHVS and FQNEAQ. The CDR3 bases are TGTGCCAGCAGCCGTTCGACTAGCGGGAGAACCGAGCAGTACTTC. Translation gives CASSRSTSGRTEQYF.

V usage is TRBV4-3 and J usage is TRBJ2-1; 8 bases are shared with TRBD2. The CDR3 is made up of 19 amino acids. Trimming at V came to 0 bases and at J to 2 bases, leaving 12 bases not matched to a gene. The germline V gene encodes CDR1 LGHNA and CDR2 YSLEER. The CDR3 DNA is TGCGCCAGCAGCCAAGATTACGGCCTACTAGCGGCCCCCTACAATGAGCAGTTCTTC. It translates to CASSQDYGLLAAPYNEQFF.

This sequence joins TRBV18 and TRBJ1-1, with 10 bases fitting TRBD1. The CDR3 has 17 residues. The germline V gene has CDR1 KGHSH and CDR2 LQKENI. V lost 1 base, J lost 3 bases, and 8 bases stayed unmatched. The CDR3 protein is CASSPRRQGAGDTEAFF. The DNA of the CDR3 is TGTGCCAGCTCACCACGGCGACAGGGGGCGGGGGACACTGAAGCTTTCTTT.

This clone was observed a few times. The chain recombines TRBV4-3 with TRBJ2-3, with D unresolved. Germline V lookup: CDR1 LGHNA, CDR2 YSLEER. V was shortened by 4 bases and J by 6 bases, with 8 bases between the two germline ends. The CDR3 is 12 residues long. The DNA of the CDR3 is TGCGCCAGCAGCCGAGTCGAGGATACGCAGTATTTT. Amino acids: CASSRVEDTQYF.

The chain has TRBV4-2 and TRBJ2-1; TRBD1 agrees at 8 bases. Germline trimming cut 0 bases from V and 2 bases from J; bases unmatched to any gene: 0. The CDR3 extends over 15 amino acids. CDR1 is LGHNA and CDR2 is YNFKEQ in the germline V gene. CDR3 sequence: CASSQEGQAYNEQFF. CDR3 DNA: TGTGCCAGCAGCCAAGAGGGACAGGCCTACAATGAGCAGTTCTTC.

This chain connects TRBV5-6 to TRBJ2-3, with 9 bases lining up with TRBD2. CDR3 length equals 14 residues. Trimming cost V 2 bases and J 4 bases; bases outside gene matches: 2. From germline, CDR1 is SGHDT and CDR2 YYEEEE. The CDR3 DNA is TGTGCCAGCAGCTTTCGACTAGCGGCAGATACGCAGTATTTT. As protein: CASSFRLAADTQYF.

The genes are TRBV6-1 and TRBJ2-7; D gene unclear. Trimming cost V 2 bases and J 3 bases, with 11 bases left between them. Germline V gene data show CDR1 as MNHNS and CDR2 as SASEGT. This CDR3 spans 14 amino acids. The CDR3 nucleotides are TGTGCCAGCAGTGAAAGGCGAGCCCACTACGAGCAGTACGTC. It yields the protein CASSERRAHYEQYV.

The chain employs TRBV30 and TRBJ2-3, with D maybe TRBD1 (6 bases). V was clipped by 7 bases and J by 0 bases, with 11 bases between them. The CDR3 runs 13 residues. CDR1 and CDR2 from the germline V gene are GTSNPN and SVGIG (reference sequence). CDR3: CASQGFSTDTQYF. Written as DNA, the CDR3 is TGTGCCTCACAGGGTTTTAGCACAGATACGCAGTATTTT.

This clone was found a few times. The same CDR3 can be traced to other DNA sequences in this sample. The V gene is TRBV11-2, the J gene TRBJ2-3; maybe TRBD2 (6 bases). The CDR3 consists of 13 residues. The germline V gene has CDR1 SGHAT and CDR2 FQNNGV. V lost 3 bases and J 6 bases, leaving 10 bases between the germline ends. CDR3 nucleotides: TGTGCCAGCAGCTTGGGGGGTAGGGATACGCAGTATTTT. Encoded protein: CASSLGGRDTQYF.